This T cell receptor (beta chain) was recorded in a study of control samples from healthy donors and cancer patients. The CDR3 runs 14 residues. V was pared by 4 bases and J by 4 bases, with 16 bases between. Germline V gene sequence: CDR1 SQVTM, CDR2 ANQGSEA. Assay used: immunoSEQ multiplex PCR; TCRdb lists only in-frame clones, some missing. The data show about 86,000 clones, roughly 93% seen once. The receptor was derived from a woman in her late teens or twenties in good health. The chain couples TRBV29-1 to TRBJ1-1, with D uncertain. The sequencing input was blood. CDR3 loop: CSVALRHGSTEAFF. Written as DNA, the CDR3 is TGCAGCGTTGCTCTTCGTCACGGTAGCACTGAAGCTTTCTTT.